This T cell receptor beta chain comes out of a study of tumor-infiltrating lymphocytes in oesophageal squamous cell carcinoma. TCRdb analysed the PCR reads with MiXCR anew, one entry per CDR3 protein. Of over 15,000 distinct CDR3 sequences in the sample, approximately 40% were seen once. The sample holds many counts of this clonotype. Losses at the gene ends were 4 bases for V and 4 bases for J; bases not matched to a gene: 11. CDR1 and CDR2 (germline): LNHDA, SQIVND (reference sequence). The CDR3 has 17 amino acids. Specimen: blood. This sequence was found in a male donor with esophageal squamous cell carcinoma. The chain carries TRBV19 and TRBJ2-3; 10 bases are shared with TRBD1. This chain's CDR3 is CASSRLPGQGKADTQYF. In DNA form, the CDR3 reads TGTGCCAGTAGTAGGCTACCGGGACAGGGGAAGGCAGATACGCAGTATTTT.